This TCR beta chain originates from a study of CD4 T cells in relation to SARS-CoV-2 and coronaviruses. Unexposed donor CD4+ T cells date from 2011-2018, before the COVID-19 pandemic. CD4+ T cells were isolated from the cells after more than nine days of culture. Cells permitting, SARS-CoV-2 S/N and four cold-coronavirus spikes were tested on unexposed-donor CD4+ T cells. Using immunoSEQ multiplex PCR, the repertoire was profiled, and TCRdb retains in-frame clones only, with some absent. The sample yields some 23,000 clones, around 75% seen once. The germline CDR1 and CDR2 sequences are SGDLS and YYNGEE. Trimming took off 0 bases at V and 9 bases at J, with 10 bases between the two ends. CDR3 size: 13 residues. Notes on this clone: The antigen is not known.

This chain links TRBV9 with TRBJ2-1; D is ambiguous. The specimen sequenced was CD4+ T cells from PBMCs, cultured in vitro. The source of this sequence is a human donor in good health. Here the CDR3 reads CASSVAISREQFF. CDR3 nucleotide sequence: TGTGCCAGCAGCGTAGCTATTTCTCGTGAGCAGTTCTTC.